This TCR beta chain was documented in a study of blood T cells in healthy people across ages (dated by TCRdb to 2015 to 2017). Some background on the complete study: In model experiments, template switching captured roughly one uniquely barcoded TCR beta cDNA molecule for every two T cells. Donors of different ages were randomly distributed across sequencing lanes to avoid experimental bias. Using deep sequencing normalized with unique cDNA molecular identifiers, the study measured how TCR beta repertoire diversity changes with age. Four age groups were formed from the donors: young (average about 17 years), middle-aged (around 40), aged (about 68) and long-lived (around 82). The study analyzed two additional independent replicas of 1 million unique cDNA reads from the same blood draw for two donors, one aged 18 to 30 and one aged 80 or older.

Beyond this particular receptor, the publication reports: Estimates of total diversity from one million sequenced T cells were regarded as lower bounds and underestimates. The long-lived group showed more naive CD4+ T cells, fewer expanded clones and increased TCR diversity than the aged group, suggesting age selection. As age increased, observed TCR beta diversity per million T cells dropped in a roughly linear way, and a significant reduction was already evident by age 40. Because profiling used bulk unsorted PBMCs, naive and antigen-experienced compartments could not be compared conclusively. Because the CMV infection status of the donors was unknown, age-related changes in expanded clonotypes may potentially have been confounded. There was a strong correlation between observed TCR beta diversity and the percentage of naive T cells measured by flow cytometry.

This clonotype has just a few counts. It has no known antigen specificity. It has no much larger one-base neighbor in the sample; base qualities were not kept. Systemically healthy Caucasian individuals from Russia, some 38 in total and aged roughly 6 to 90 years, were included as donors. Roughly 9 milliliters of peripheral blood were drawn from each donor into EDTA-treated Vacutainer tubes. PBMCs were isolated by Ficoll-Paque density-gradient centrifugation, with at least 7 million obtained per sample. Trizol reagent was used to extract total RNA from PBMCs, with at least 5 micrograms per sample. For every donor, flow cytometry on a PBMC aliquot measured the percentage of naive CD45RAhigh/CD27high T cells. The CDR3, cysteine through phenylalanine, is 13 amino acids long. Only the CDR3 part of the read is kept: 39 bases, read in frame from the first base. From a lookup of the germline V gene, CDR1 and CDR2 are SQVTM and ANQGSEA. V and J lose 6 bases and 1 base, and a span of 9 bases separates them.

Library generation was performed with 5' RACE. TCRdb lists the instrument as Illumina HiSeq 2500. A second PCR of about 7 to 12 cycles was performed with a sample-barcoded 5' primer and a J-beta primer mix. A unique molecular identifier was introduced onto each TCR beta cDNA molecule by a template-switch 5' adaptor carrying 12 random nucleotides. At least 3 million CDR3-containing paired-end reads were obtained from each sample. First-strand cDNA synthesis was performed from all RNA using the Mint cDNA synthesis kit, with priming by a TRBC-specific oligonucleotide. After uracil-DNA glycosylase treatment, a first 18-cycle PCR used universal primers M1SS and BC2_uni_R on all cDNA. The study's own analysis went as follows. For normalization, 1 million high-quality reads were randomly selected from each sample, with every read carrying a distinct molecular identifier. Instead of being binned into consensus sequences, reads with shared molecular identifiers were discarded. MiTCR, run with a Q25 quality threshold and the strictest error-elimination algorithm, handled CDR3 identification, clonotype clustering and error correction. A nonparametric unseen species model with Euler transformation was used to estimate lower-bound total TCR beta diversity. The raw public reads went through TCRdb reprocessing: fastp at Q25, MiXCR clone calling, in-frame beta chains kept. Each CDR3 protein appears once, grouped with its most common genes and DNA. V and J calls and clone size were set by TCRdb, not the authors. The sample yields about 1.6 million distinct CDR3 sequences; around 36% were counted once. Of the sample, 11% falls within the top ten clones.

The sequence was collected from a young woman in good health. Sequenced sample: blood. The sequence is built from TRBV29-1 and TRBJ2-2; TRBD2 is a weak D gene call, 5 bases matching. The DNA sequence is as follows: TGCAGCGTCCGGGATGGGAACACCGGGGAGCTGTTTTTT. Translated, it reads CSVRDGNTGELFF.